This T cell receptor beta chain comes out of a study of shared clonotypes between healthy human individuals. General study results and limits: Of the naive CD4 clonotypes, around 4.7% were shared across a few donors. Lower generation probabilities were found for non-shared clonotypes than for those shared by all four donors.

Trimming removed 5 bases at V and 0 bases at J, with 10 bases between. The CDR3 sequence is 15 residues long. The germline gives CDR1 SEHNR, CDR2 FQNEAQ (reference sequence). Sequencing used immunoSEQ multiplex PCR; TCRdb keeps in-frame clones, though not all of them. The sample holds millions of clones, about 92% seen once. A remark on this clone: The antigen remains undetermined.

The chain combines TRBV7-9 with TRBJ2-2; the D gene is possibly TRBD2 (6 bases). Sample: naive CD4+ T cells sorted from blood. Subset in this sample: CD45RA+ positively selected. The clonotype comes from a man younger than 35 in good health. The CDR3 coding sequence is TGTGCCAGCAGCAAAGCGGGCGCGAACACCGGGGAGCTGTTTTTT. This encodes CASSKAGANTGELFF.